One sample yielded the 17 T cell receptor delta chains listed below, sequenced in a study of γδ T cells in repeated Plasmodium falciparum infection. Gammadelta T cells were flow-sorted from PBMC into Vgamma9/Vdelta2+ and Vdelta2-negative populations for bulk analysis. TCRdb reprocessed the multiplex PCR reads using CATT. The sample lists roughly 90,000 delta-chain clones, roughly 0.9% seen once, with approximately 10% in the top ten. The source material was gamma-delta T cells from blood. Every receptor here comes from a pool of human donors (malaria-infected and uninfected, not separated).

This clone was recorded many times. The protein in TCRdb stems from a much larger clone and differs at residue 13 from this DNA's translation, likely a read error; here the protein is translated from the DNA. V gene TRDV2 combines with J gene TRDJ1; 7 bases map to TRDD3. Germline CDR1 GEAIGNYY, CDR2 EKD. V was clipped by 0 bases and J by 0 bases; unmatched bases: 15. This CDR3 comprises 19 residues. The CDR3 protein is CACDTPWDTKGPHTDKLIF. The DNA of the CDR3 is TGTGCCTGTGACACCCCATGGGATACTAAAGGCCCGCACACCGATAAACTCATCTTT.

For this clone: A far larger clone is a single base away, which makes a read error likely. The sample contains more than one DNA sequence encoding this CDR3. The J gene is TRDJ3, the V gene TRDV2; D unclear. TCRdb carries no J gene annotation; the J gene was assigned here by matching the DNA with germline. Germline lookup yields CDR1 GEAIGNYY and CDR2 EKD. V dropped 4 bases and J dropped 3 bases, with 24 bases sitting between them. The CDR3 is 20 amino acids. CDR3 sequence (DNA): TGTGCCTGTGATACCGTAGGAGGGGCTGGAACTCACTGGGACACCCGACAGATGTTTTTC. It specifies CACDTVGGAGTHWDTRQMFF.

There are many counts of this clone. A far larger clone differs by one base, so this is likely a read error. This specimen includes other DNA sequences encoding the same CDR3. The chain employs TRDV1 and TRDJ2; D may be TRDD3 (6 bases). TCRdb is silent on the J gene; assignment here came from matching the DNA to germline. Germline V gene sequence: CDR1 TSWWSYY, CDR2 QGS. CDR3 size: 17 residues. The CDR3 sequence: CALGEFDWGSLSAQLFF. DNA for the CDR3: TGTGCTCTTGGGGAATTTGATTGGGGGTCCTTGTCAGCGCAACTCTTCTTT.

As to this clone: TCRdb records a much larger clone's protein for this DNA, with a difference at residue 4 that likely arises from a read error; the protein given is the translation of the DNA. The gene calls are TRDV2 and TRDJ1; the match to TRDD3 covers 13 bases. Here the J gene came from matching the DNA to germline, since TCRdb omits it. The V gene's germline CDR1 is GEAIGNYY and CDR2 EKD. The V and J ends lost 5 bases and 0 bases, in that order; junction bases with no gene match: 14. This CDR3 comprises 19 residues. The CDR3 bases are TGTGCCTGTGGCACGGTTACTGGGGGATACGGGTCGTACACCGATAAACTCATCTTT. Translation: CACGTVTGGYGSYTDKLIF.

This clone was seen a handful of times. This may stem from a read error, because a much larger clone lies one nucleotide away. Within the sample, other DNA sequences also encode this same CDR3. No J gene was named, though the V gene is TRDV1; the D call of TRDD3 is as the table states it, not checked on the DNA. This CDR3 comprises 26 residues. CDR1 TSWWSYY and CDR2 QGS come from the germline V gene. CDR3 sequence reads: CALGERRGLPTIGYWGIRKITDKLIF. CDR3 sequence (DNA): TGTGCTCTTGGGGAAAGGAGGGGCCTTCCTACGATTGGGTACTGGGGGATACGGAAGATCACCGATAAGCTCATCTTT.

This clone came up a few times. TCRdb's protein for this DNA is that of a much larger clone and differs from the translation at residue 6, likely a read error; the protein shown is the DNA translation. This chain joins TRDV1 and TRDJ1, with D tentatively TRDD1 (6 bases). The J gene, absent from TCRdb, was called here by matching the DNA to germline. CDR1 is TSWWSYY and CDR2 is QGS in the germline V gene. The CDR3 runs 19 residues. Trimming pared 2 bases from V and 0 bases from J, leaving 22 bases between. The CDR3 region has the DNA TGTGCTCTTGGGGAAGTATGGTTCCCCCGAAATACTTACACCGATAAACTCATCTTT. Its translation is CALGEVWFPRNTYTDKLIF.

Concerning this clone: A read error likely explains why the TCRdb protein, taken from a much larger clone, differs from this DNA's translation at residue 7; the protein shown is translated from the DNA. CDR3 amino acids: CALGEPLYWGIRTDKLIF. The CDR3 DNA is TGTGCTCTTGGGGAACCTCTGTACTGGGGGATACGCACCGATAAACTCATCTTT. The chain has TRDV1 and TRDJ1; 13 positions agree with TRDD3. TCRdb is silent on the J gene; assignment here came from matching the DNA to germline. This CDR3 has 18 amino acids. Unmatched junction bases numbered 6, after V lost 1 base and J lost 1 base. From germline, CDR1 is TSWWSYY and CDR2 QGS.

This clone has more than one count but fewer than ten. The translation of this DNA and the TCRdb protein of a much larger clone differ at residue 12, probably owing to a read error; the protein shown here is translated from the DNA. The chain joins TRDV1 to TRDJ1, with 8 bases that match TRDD3. TCRdb carries no J gene annotation; the J gene was assigned here by matching the DNA with germline. The V gene's germline CDR1 is TSWWSYY and CDR2 QGS. Germline trimming cut 5 bases from V and 2 bases from J; bases unmatched to any gene: 28. The CDR3 is 22 residues long. CDR3 amino acids: CALGNSTSPPARGIRRTDKLIF. CDR3 coding DNA: TGTGCTCTTGGGAACTCCACTTCCCCGCCCGCCAGGGGGATAAGGAGGACCGATAAACTCATCTTT.

This clone was counted many times. A far larger clone is one nucleotide away, so this likely arose from a read error. The rearrangement joins TRAV29/DV5 to TRDJ1, with TRDD3 matching over 13 bases. Assignment of the J gene here rests on matching the DNA to germline, because TCRdb gives none. V trimming: 1 base; J trimming: 3 bases; junction bases outside the gene matches: 45. The CDR3 has 29 amino acids. Looked up from germline, CDR1 is NSMFDY and CDR2 is ISSIKDK. The CDR3 protein is CAASSGPFPIPYWGIRVLWNCKYADKLIF. The DNA of the CDR3 is TGTGCAGCAAGCTCTGGCCCTTTTCCTATACCGTACTGGGGGATACGCGTATTGTGGAATTGTAAGTACGCCGATAAACTCATCTTT.

By sample fraction, this clone is medium-sized. Within the sample, other DNA sequences also encode this same CDR3. This rearrangement joins TRDV1 to TRDJ1; 13 bases map to TRDD3. CDR3 length: 20 residues. Trimming removed 0 bases from V and 0 bases from J; junction bases left unmatched: 10. Germline V gene lookup returns CDR1 TSWWSYY and CDR2 QGS. CDR3 amino acids: CALGELGLFTGGYDTDKLIF. In nucleotides, the CDR3 is TGTGCTCTTGGGGAACTAGGTCTCTTTACTGGGGGATACGACACCGATAAACTCATCTTT.

With respect to this clone: TCRdb's protein, taken from a much larger clone, differs from this DNA's translation at residue 3, likely owing to a read error; the protein displayed comes from the DNA. CDR3 loop: CAHGELANLPTSTVGSDKLIF. The CDR3 DNA reads TGTGCTCATGGGGAACTAGCCAACCTTCCTACGTCAACGGTTGGATCCGATAAACTCATCTTT. V is TRDV1 and J is TRDJ1, with 9 positions matching TRDD2. TCRdb offers no J gene call, so here the DNA was matched to germline to obtain one. The CDR3 covers 21 residues. Germline V gene data show CDR1 as TSWWSYY and CDR2 as QGS.

This clone was recorded a few times. A far larger clone is only one base removed, so a read error is likely. This CDR3 is also generated by other DNA sequences in the sample. The rearrangement links TRDV2 to TRDJ1, with D tentatively TRDD3 (5 bases). No J segment appears in TCRdb, so it was assigned here by matching the sequence to germline. The V end was cut by 4 bases, the J end by 0 bases, with 32 bases between. Germline V lookup: CDR1 GEAIGNYY, CDR2 EKD. The CDR3 totals 21 residues. CDR3 coding DNA: TGTGCCTGTGATACATATCGGGAAGAAGAGGATATCCGGGGGTACACCGATAAACTCATCTTT. Its translation is CACDTYREEEDIRGYTDKLIF.

This clone was seen repeatedly, ten times or more. Since a far larger clone is one base different, this is likely a read error. Other DNA variants within this sample encode the same CDR3. The chain couples TRDV2 to TRDJ3; D remains ambiguous. The J gene is absent in TCRdb and was assigned here via DNA matching to germline. CDR1 and CDR2 from the germline V gene are GEAIGNYY and EKD. The CDR3 is made up of 17 amino acids. Written as DNA, the CDR3 is TGTGCCTGCGACACCGCCGAAGAGAACAGGGACACCCGACAGATGTTTTTC. Translated, it gives CACDTAEENRDTRQMFF.

Points on this clone: TCRdb's listed protein matches a much larger clone and diverges from this DNA's translation at residue 4, likely through a read error; the protein shown comes from the DNA. The CDR3 spells CAVYNTGGYYTDKLIF. For the CDR3, the DNA is TGTGCTGTGTACAATACTGGGGGATATTACACCGATAAACTCATCTTT. The chain combines TRAV36/DV7 with TRDJ1; 11 positions agree with TRDD3. Germline matching of the DNA provided the J gene here, since TCRdb leaves it blank. The V and J ends lost 4 bases and 0 bases, in that order; junction bases with no gene match: 8. CDR1 and CDR2 (germline): VTNFRS, LTSSGIE (reference sequence). The CDR3 is 16 amino acids.

This clone has more than one count but fewer than ten. The protein that TCRdb holds for this DNA derives from a much larger clone and differs from the translated DNA at residue 10, which likely indicates a read error; the protein shown here is translated from the DNA. The J gene is TRDJ1, the V gene TRDV2; the match to TRDD3 covers 10 bases. Here the J gene was assigned by germline matching of the DNA, as TCRdb has none. V shed 0 bases, J shed 2 bases, and the junction held 32 bases outside the gene matches. The germline CDR1 and CDR2 sequences are GEAIGNYY and EKD. This CDR3 contains 25 residues. The CDR3 bases are TGTGCCTGTGACACCGGGGTTATTACCCTCCCCTTACCCTTGAGGGGGATACGAACTACCGATAAACTCATCTTT. Translation: CACDTGVITLPLPLRGIRTTDKLIF.

In the case of this clone: The protein given by TCRdb reflects a much larger clone and differs at residue 16 from this DNA's translation, likely from a read error; the protein shown is the DNA's translation. The chain is built from TRDV1 and TRDJ1; 10 nucleotides align to TRDD3. As TCRdb names no J gene, one was assigned here on the basis of a DNA match to germline. Germline CDR1 is TSWWSYY and CDR2 is QGS. This CDR3 is built from 21 residues. V lost 5 bases, J lost 3 bases, and 24 bases stayed unmatched. The CDR3 region has the DNA TGTGCTCTTGGGCCTCAGGGAGTTTCCTCCGGGGGATACGCTTACGCCGATAAACTCATCTTT. This gives the protein CALGPQGVSSGGYAYADKLIF.

This clone was observed a handful of times. TCRdb's listed protein matches a much larger clone and diverges from this DNA's translation at residue 13, likely through a read error; the protein shown comes from the DNA. V and J are TRDV2 and TRDJ1, with D maybe TRDD3 (6 bases). TCRdb does not report a J gene; here it was assigned by matching the DNA to germline references. Germline V gene sequence: CDR1 GEAIGNYY, CDR2 EKD. The CDR3 loop spans 16 amino acids. The CDR3 DNA follows: TGTGCCTGTGCGTTTACTGGGAAAGACTTCACCGATAGACTCATCTTT. Protein product: CACAFTGKDFTDRLIF.